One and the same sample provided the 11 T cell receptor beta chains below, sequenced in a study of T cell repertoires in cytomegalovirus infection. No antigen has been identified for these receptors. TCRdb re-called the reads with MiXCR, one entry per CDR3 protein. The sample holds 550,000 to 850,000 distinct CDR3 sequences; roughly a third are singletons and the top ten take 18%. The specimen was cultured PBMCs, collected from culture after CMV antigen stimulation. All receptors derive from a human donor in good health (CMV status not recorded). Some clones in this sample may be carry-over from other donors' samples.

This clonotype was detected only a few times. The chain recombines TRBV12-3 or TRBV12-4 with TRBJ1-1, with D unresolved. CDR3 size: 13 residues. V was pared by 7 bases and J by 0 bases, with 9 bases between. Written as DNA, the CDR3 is TGTGCCAGCACCCTAACTATGAACACTGAAGCTTTCTTT. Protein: CASTLTMNTEAFF.

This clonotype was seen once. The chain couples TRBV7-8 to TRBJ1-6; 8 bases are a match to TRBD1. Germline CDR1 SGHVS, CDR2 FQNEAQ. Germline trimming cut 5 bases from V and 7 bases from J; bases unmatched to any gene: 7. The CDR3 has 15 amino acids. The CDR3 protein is CASSTNRGWNSPLHF. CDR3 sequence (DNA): TGTGCCAGCAGCACCAACAGGGGGTGGAATTCACCCCTCCACTTT.

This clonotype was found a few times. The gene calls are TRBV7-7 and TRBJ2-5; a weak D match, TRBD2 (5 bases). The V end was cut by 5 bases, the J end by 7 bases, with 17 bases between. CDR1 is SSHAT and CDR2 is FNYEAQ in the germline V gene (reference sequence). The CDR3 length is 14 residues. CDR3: CASSRTEAWGTQYF. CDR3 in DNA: TGTGCCAGCAGCAGGACTGAAGCCTGGGGGACCCAGTACTTC.

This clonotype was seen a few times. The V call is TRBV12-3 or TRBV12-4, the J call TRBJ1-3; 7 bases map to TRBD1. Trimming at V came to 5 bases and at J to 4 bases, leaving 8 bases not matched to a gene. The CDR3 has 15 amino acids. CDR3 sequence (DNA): TGTGCCAGCAGTATCATTCCGGGACAGGGAAACACCATATATTTT. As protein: CASSIIPGQGNTIYF.

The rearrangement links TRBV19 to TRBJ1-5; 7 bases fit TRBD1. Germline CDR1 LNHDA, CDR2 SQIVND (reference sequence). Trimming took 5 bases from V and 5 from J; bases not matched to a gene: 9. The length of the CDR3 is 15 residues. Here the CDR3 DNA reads TGTGCCAGTAGTTCATTACAGGGGATGTATCAGCCCCAGCATTTT. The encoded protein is CASSSLQGMYQPQHF.

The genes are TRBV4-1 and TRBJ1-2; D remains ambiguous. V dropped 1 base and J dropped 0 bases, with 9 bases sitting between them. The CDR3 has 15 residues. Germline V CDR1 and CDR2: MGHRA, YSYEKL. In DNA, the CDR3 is TGCGCCAGCAGCCAAGGATTGGTTACTAACTATGGCTACACCTTC. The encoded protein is CASSQGLVTNYGYTF.

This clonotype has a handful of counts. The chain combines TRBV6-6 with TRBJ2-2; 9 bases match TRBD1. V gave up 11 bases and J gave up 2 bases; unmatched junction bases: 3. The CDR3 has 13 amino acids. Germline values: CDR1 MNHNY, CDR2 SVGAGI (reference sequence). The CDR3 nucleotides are TGTGCCGGGGGACAGGGAAACACCGGGGAGCTGTTTTTT. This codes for CAGGQGNTGELFF.

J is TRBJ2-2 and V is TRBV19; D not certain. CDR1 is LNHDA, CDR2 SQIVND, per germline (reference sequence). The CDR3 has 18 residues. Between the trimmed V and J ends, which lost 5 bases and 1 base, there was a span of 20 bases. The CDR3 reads CASSGAGWGRVNTGELFF. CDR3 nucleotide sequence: TGTGCCAGTAGTGGTGCAGGATGGGGTCGAGTGAACACCGGGGAGCTGTTTTTT.

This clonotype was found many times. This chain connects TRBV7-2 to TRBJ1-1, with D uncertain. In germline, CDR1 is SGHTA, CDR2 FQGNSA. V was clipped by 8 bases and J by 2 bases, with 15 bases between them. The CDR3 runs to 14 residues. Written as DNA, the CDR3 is TGTGCCAGCTCCAAAGCCAGGTCTAACACTGAAGCTTTCTTT. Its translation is CASSKARSNTEAFF.

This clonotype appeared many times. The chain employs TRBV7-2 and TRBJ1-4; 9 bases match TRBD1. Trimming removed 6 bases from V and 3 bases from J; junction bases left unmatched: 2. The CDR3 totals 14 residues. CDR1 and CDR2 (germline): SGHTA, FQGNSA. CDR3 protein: CASRGTGPNEKLFF. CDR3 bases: TGTGCCAGCAGAGGGACAGGGCCTAATGAAAAACTGTTTTTT. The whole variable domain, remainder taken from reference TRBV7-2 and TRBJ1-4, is GAGVSQSPSNKVTEKGKDVELRCDPISGHTALYWYRQSLGQGLEFLIYFQGNSAPDKSGLPSDRFSAERTGGSVSTLTIQRTQQEDSAVYLCASRGTGPNEKLFFGSGTQLSVL.

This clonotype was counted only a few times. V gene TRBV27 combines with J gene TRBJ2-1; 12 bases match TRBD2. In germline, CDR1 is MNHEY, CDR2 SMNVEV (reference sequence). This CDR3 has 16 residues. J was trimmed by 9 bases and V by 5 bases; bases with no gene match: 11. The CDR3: CASSQRTSGEGGEQFF. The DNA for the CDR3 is TGTGCCAGCAGTCAACGGACTAGCGGGGAAGGGGGTGAGCAGTTCTTC.